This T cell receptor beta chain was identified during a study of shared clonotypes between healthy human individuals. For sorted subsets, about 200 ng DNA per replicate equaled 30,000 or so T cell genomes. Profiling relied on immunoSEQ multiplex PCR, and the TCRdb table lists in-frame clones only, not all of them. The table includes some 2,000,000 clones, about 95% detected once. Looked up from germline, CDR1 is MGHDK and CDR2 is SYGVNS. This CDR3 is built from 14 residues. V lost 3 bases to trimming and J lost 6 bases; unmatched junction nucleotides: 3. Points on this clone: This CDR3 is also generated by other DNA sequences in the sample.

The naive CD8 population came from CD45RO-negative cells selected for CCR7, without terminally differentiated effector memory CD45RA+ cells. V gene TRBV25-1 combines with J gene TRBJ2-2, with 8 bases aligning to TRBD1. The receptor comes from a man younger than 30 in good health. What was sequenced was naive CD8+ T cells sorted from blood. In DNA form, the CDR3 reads TGTGCCAGCAGTGAGACAGGGGTCGCCGGGGAGCTGTTTTTT. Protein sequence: CASSETGVAGELFF.